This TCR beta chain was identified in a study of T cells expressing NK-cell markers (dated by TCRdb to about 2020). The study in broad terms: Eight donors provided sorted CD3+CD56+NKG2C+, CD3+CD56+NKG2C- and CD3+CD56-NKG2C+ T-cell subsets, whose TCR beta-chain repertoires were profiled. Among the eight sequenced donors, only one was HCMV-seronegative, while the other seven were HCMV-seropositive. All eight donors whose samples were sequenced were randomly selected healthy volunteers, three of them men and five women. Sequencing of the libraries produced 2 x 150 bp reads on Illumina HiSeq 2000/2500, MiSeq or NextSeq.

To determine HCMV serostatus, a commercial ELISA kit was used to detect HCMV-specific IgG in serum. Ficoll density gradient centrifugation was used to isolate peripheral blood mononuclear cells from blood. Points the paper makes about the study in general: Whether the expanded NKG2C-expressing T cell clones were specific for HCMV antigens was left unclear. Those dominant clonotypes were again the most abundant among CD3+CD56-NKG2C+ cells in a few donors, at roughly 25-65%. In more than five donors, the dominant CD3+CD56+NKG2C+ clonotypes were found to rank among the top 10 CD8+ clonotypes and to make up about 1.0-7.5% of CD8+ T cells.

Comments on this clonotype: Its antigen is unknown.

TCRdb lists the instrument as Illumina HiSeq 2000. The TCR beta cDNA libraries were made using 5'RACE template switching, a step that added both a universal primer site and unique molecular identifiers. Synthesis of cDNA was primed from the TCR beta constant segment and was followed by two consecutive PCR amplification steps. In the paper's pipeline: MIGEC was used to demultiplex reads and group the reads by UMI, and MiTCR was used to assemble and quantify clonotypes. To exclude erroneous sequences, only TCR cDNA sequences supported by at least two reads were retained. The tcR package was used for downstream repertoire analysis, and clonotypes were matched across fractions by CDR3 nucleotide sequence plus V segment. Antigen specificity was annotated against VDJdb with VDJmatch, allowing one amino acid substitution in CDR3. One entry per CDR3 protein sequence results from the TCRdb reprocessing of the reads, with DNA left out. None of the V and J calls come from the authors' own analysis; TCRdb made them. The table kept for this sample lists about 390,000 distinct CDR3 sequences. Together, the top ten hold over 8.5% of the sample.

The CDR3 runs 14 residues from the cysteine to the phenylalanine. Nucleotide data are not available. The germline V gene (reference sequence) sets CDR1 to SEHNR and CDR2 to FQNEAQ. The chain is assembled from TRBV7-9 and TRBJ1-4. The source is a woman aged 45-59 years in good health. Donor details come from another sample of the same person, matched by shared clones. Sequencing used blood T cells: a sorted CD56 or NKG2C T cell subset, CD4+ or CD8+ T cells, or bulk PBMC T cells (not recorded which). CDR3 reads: CASSLVGSNEKLFF.